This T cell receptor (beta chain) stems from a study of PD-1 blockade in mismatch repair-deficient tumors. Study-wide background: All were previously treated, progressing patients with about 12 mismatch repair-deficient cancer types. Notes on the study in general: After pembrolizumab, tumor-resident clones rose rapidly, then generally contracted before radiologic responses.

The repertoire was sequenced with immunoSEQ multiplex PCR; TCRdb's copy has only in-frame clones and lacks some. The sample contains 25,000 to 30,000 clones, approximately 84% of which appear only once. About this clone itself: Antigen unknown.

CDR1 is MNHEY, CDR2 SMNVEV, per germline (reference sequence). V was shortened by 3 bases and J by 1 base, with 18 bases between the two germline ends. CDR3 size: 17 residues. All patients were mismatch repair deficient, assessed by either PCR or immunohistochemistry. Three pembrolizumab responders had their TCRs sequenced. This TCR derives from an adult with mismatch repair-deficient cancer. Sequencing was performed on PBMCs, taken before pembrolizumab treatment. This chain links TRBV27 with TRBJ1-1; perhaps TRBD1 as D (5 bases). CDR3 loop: CASSFFLGGKRNTEAFF. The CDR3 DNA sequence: TGTGCCAGCAGTTTCTTCCTCGGGGGAAAAAGGAACACTGAAGCTTTCTTT.